These 25 T cell receptor beta chains were sequenced from one sample in a study of blood T cell repertoires in COVID-19. Measured with immunoSEQ multiplex PCR; TCRdb has only the in-frame clones, and not every one. The sample shows more than 110,000 clones, more than 75% of them seen only once. Sample: peripheral blood. The receptors derive from a woman between 40 and 50 years old with acute or convalescent COVID-19.

V and J are TRBV30 and TRBJ2-3; 13 nucleotides agree with TRBD2. With 3 bases clipped from V and 3 bases from J, the junction kept 9 bases outside the gene matches. The CDR3 is 17 amino acids. CDR1 GTSNPN and CDR2 SVGIG come from the germline V gene (reference sequence). In DNA, the CDR3 is TGTGCCTGGAGGGCCGAACTAGCGGGGGGGCGGACAGATACGCAGTATTTT. This codes for CAWRAELAGGRTDTQYF. Complete variable domain (other parts from reference TRBV30 and TRBJ2-3): SQTIHQWPATLVQPVGSPLSLECTVEGTSNPNLYWYRQAAGRGLQLLFYSVGIGQISSEVPQNLSASRPQDRQFILSSKKLLLSDSGFYLCAWRAELAGGRTDTQYFGPGTRLTVL.

V and J are TRBV5-6 and TRBJ1-2, with 7 bases matching TRBD1. In germline, CDR1 is SGHDT, CDR2 YYEEEE. The V gene end was trimmed by 4 bases and the J gene end by 4 bases; junction bases not matched to a gene: 7. This CDR3 is 14 amino acids long. The CDR3 loop is CASSTDRAAYGYTF. The CDR3 DNA is TGTGCCAGCAGCACTGACAGGGCGGCCTATGGCTACACCTTC. The complete variable domain, with remaining parts taken from reference TRBV5-6 and TRBJ1-2, reads DAGVTQSPTHLIKTRGQQVTLRCSPKSGHDTVSWYQQALGQGPQFIFQYYEEEERQRGNFPDRFSGHQFPNYSSELNVNALLLGDSALYLCASSTDRAAYGYTFGSGTRLTVV.

This clone was detected only a few times. J is TRBJ2-7 and V is TRBV9; D is unresolved. Trimming pared 3 bases from V and 0 bases from J, leaving 10 bases between. Germline CDR1 SGDLS, CDR2 YYNGEE. The CDR3 runs to 14 residues. This CDR3 is CASSGGGSSYEQYF. In nucleotides, the CDR3 is TGTGCCAGCAGCGGTGGTGGCAGCTCCTACGAGCAGTACTTC. Based on the CDR3 plus reference TRBV9 and TRBJ2-7, the full variable domain is DSGVTQTPKHLITATGQRVTLRCSPRSGDLSVYWYQQSLDQGLQFLIQYYNGEERAKGNILERFSAQQFPDLHSELNLSSLELGDSALYFCASSGGGSSYEQYFGPGTRLTVT.

A single count supports this clone. This sequence joins TRBV5-1 and TRBJ1-4, with D tentatively TRBD1 (6 bases). CDR3 length: 15 amino acids. Trimming took off 5 bases at V and 7 bases at J, with 18 bases between the two ends. From germline, CDR1 is SGHRS and CDR2 YFSETQ. The CDR3 DNA is TGCGCCAGCAGAGCCTCGGAAGGGGGATCTGAAAAACTGTTTTTT. It codes for CASRASEGGSEKLFF.

V usage is TRBV25-1 and J usage is TRBJ2-3, with 13 positions matching TRBD2. This CDR3 spans 16 amino acids. CDR1 and CDR2 from the germline V gene are MGHDK and SYGVNS. Trimming at V came to 7 bases and at J to 2 bases, leaving 6 bases not matched to a gene. Written as DNA, the CDR3 is TGTGCCAGCACCACAGGACTAGCGGGGGTCACAGATACGCAGTATTTT. Encoded protein: CASTTGLAGVTDTQYF.

The chain has TRBV6-5 and TRBJ1-5, with D maybe TRBD1 (6 bases). Per the germline V gene, CDR1 is MNHEY and CDR2 is SVGAGI. Trimming left V 10 bases short and J 0 bases short, with 10 bases between. CDR3 length: 13 residues. This CDR3 is CATGTNSNQPQHF. CDR3 sequence (DNA): TGTGCCACCGGGACAAATAGCAATCAGCCCCAGCATTTT.

The chain combines TRBV7-9 with TRBJ1-2; no reliable D call. This CDR3 has 14 amino acids. Germline loops: CDR1 SEHNR, CDR2 FQNEAQ (reference sequence). Trimming left V 1 base short and J 8 bases short, with 14 bases between. In DNA, the CDR3 is TGTGCCAGCAGCTTAGAGCCGCGGGTAGGAGGCTACACCTTC. Amino acids: CASSLEPRVGGYTF.

This chain joins TRBV4-3 and TRBJ2-3; D may be TRBD1 (5 bases). CDR3 length equals 15 residues. Germline V gene sequence: CDR1 LGHNA, CDR2 YSLEER. Trimming cost V 0 bases and J 5 bases, with 12 bases left between them. The CDR3 spells CASSQDQGARDTQYF. As DNA, the CDR3 is TGCGCCAGCAGCCAAGATCAAGGGGCGAGAGATACGCAGTATTTT.

The genes are TRBV12-1 and TRBJ1-5; the DNA was not compared with TRBD1, the D call given in the table. TRBV12-1 corresponds to a pseudogene. CDR3 size: 15 residues. The CDR3 DNA reads as TGTGCCAGCAGCTCTGACCAGGGGGCGGATCAGCCCCAGCATTTT. It yields the protein CASSSDQGADQPQHF.

In DNA, the CDR3 is TGTGCCAGCAGCTCCCCGGGACTAGGCACCAATGAGCAGTTCTTC. Encoded protein: CASSSPGLGTNEQFF. The chain couples TRBV28 to TRBJ2-1, with 8 bases matching TRBD2. The CDR3 is made up of 15 amino acids. V lost 6 bases to trimming and J lost 6 bases; unmatched junction nucleotides: 10. The germline gives CDR1 MDHEN, CDR2 SYDVKM.

V and J are TRBV30 and TRBJ1-1; perhaps TRBD1 as D (6 bases). CDR1 and CDR2 from the germline V gene are GTSNPN and SVGIG (reference sequence). Trimming removed 2 bases from V and 0 bases from J, with 16 bases in between. The CDR3 sequence is 16 residues long. CDR3: CAWSFSGEWVNTEAFF. CDR3 in DNA: TGTGCCTGGAGTTTCTCAGGGGAGTGGGTGAACACTGAAGCTTTCTTT.

The J gene is TRBJ1-1, the V gene TRBV4-1, with D possibly matching TRBD1 (5 bases). CDR3 size: 12 residues. Between the trimmed V and J ends, which lost 8 bases and 7 bases, there was a span of 14 bases. The germline gives CDR1 MGHRA, CDR2 YSYEKL. CDR3 protein: CASAGPRFEAFF. Here the CDR3 DNA reads TGCGCCAGCGCGGGACCTAGATTTGAAGCTTTCTTT.

The chain joins TRBV5-4 to TRBJ1-2; D is undetermined. V lost 0 bases and J lost 4, with 7 bases in between. The germline V gene has CDR1 SGHNT and CDR2 YYREEE (reference sequence). The CDR3 consists of 13 residues. The CDR3 DNA reads as TGTGCCAGCAGCTTGGACAGCTTCTATGGCTACACCTTC. Protein product: CASSLDSFYGYTF.

The chain carries TRBV5-4 and TRBJ2-7; tentative D call: TRBD1 (6 bases). Germline CDR1 reads SGHNT; CDR2 reads YYREEE (reference sequence). Trimming removed 2 bases at V and 4 bases at J, with 13 bases between. The CDR3 is 14 amino acids. The CDR3 DNA reads TGTGCCAGCAGCTTACAGGGTATTGTATACGAGCAGTACTTC. It encodes CASSLQGIVYEQYF.

The chain couples TRBV28 to TRBJ1-2; D ambiguous. The CDR3 runs to 12 residues. The germline V gene encodes CDR1 MDHEN and CDR2 SYDVKM. Trimming took off 0 bases at V and 5 bases at J, with 4 bases between the two ends. The CDR3 DNA sequence: TGTGCCAGCAGTTTATGGTCGTATGGCTACACCTTC. Its protein is CASSLWSYGYTF.

The chain uses TRBV7-6 and TRBJ2-5; TRBD1 agrees at 8 bases. Germline V gives CDR1 SGHVS, CDR2 FNYEAQ. CDR3 length equals 16 residues. V gave up 1 base and J gave up 1 base; unmatched junction bases: 5. CDR3 in amino acids: CASSLVRTGIQETQYF. CDR3 DNA: TGTGCCAGCAGCTTAGTCCGGACAGGGATCCAAGAGACCCAGTACTTC.

V and J are TRBV3-1 (or the pseudogene TRBV3-2) and TRBJ1-1; D ambiguous. V lost 1 base to trimming and J lost 1 base, with 10 bases between them. In germline, CDR1 is LGHDT, CDR2 YNNKEL (reference sequence). There are 15 residues in the CDR3. The CDR3 reads CASSQGGAGNTEAFF. The CDR3 DNA reads as TGTGCCAGCAGCCAAGGAGGAGCGGGGAACACTGAAGCTTTCTTT.

The chain employs TRBV6-5 and TRBJ1-6; D unresolved. Germline CDR1 reads MNHEY; CDR2 reads SVGAGI. V lost 2 bases and J 9 bases, leaving 11 bases between the germline ends. The CDR3 is 14 residues long. CDR3 bases: TGTGCCAGCAGTTACGGCCCAGAGGGTTCACCCCTCCACTTT. Translated: CASSYGPEGSPLHF.

The rearrangement uses TRBV7-2 and TRBJ2-5; 15 bases line up with TRBD2. There are 16 residues in the CDR3. The V and J ends lost 3 bases and 5 bases, in that order; junction bases with no gene match: 4. Germline V CDR1 and CDR2: SGHTA, FQGNSA. This CDR3 reads CASSLWTSGGAETQYF. The CDR3 region has the DNA TGTGCCAGCAGCTTGTGGACTAGCGGGGGGGCGGAGACCCAGTACTTC.

This chain uses TRBV29-1 with TRBJ1-2; 9 bases are a match to TRBD1. V lost 2 bases and J lost 7; bases outside the gene matches: 8. The CDR3 runs 14 residues. Germline V gives CDR1 SQVTM, CDR2 ANQGSEA. CDR3 DNA sequence: TGCAGCGTTGAATTGGACAGGGGTATCCGTGGCTACACCTTC. It yields the protein CSVELDRGIRGYTF.

The chain has TRBV13 and TRBJ1-5; 7 bases agree with TRBD1. This CDR3 comprises 14 residues. V lost 4 bases and J lost 5; bases outside the gene matches: 5. The germline V gene encodes CDR1 PRHDT and CDR2 FYEKMQ (reference sequence). The CDR3 protein is CASSYRQGDQPQHF. The CDR3 region has the DNA TGTGCCAGCAGCTACAGACAGGGAGATCAGCCCCAGCATTTT.

The rearrangement uses TRBV12-3 or TRBV12-4 and TRBJ1-6; weak D call: TRBD1 (6 bases). Deletions cut 5 bases from V and 7 bases from J, with 9 bases between. The CDR3 loop spans 13 amino acids. The CDR3 DNA reads TGTGCCAGCAGTCGAGGGGGAAATTCACCCCTCCACTTT. Its translation: CASSRGGNSPLHF.

As DNA, the CDR3 is TGTGCCTGGAGTGTTGGGACAGGGATCTACGAGCAGTACTTC. Residues: CAWSVGTGIYEQYF. The J gene is TRBJ2-7, the V gene TRBV30; 9 bases match TRBD1. V dropped 0 bases and J dropped 3; count of bases not matched to a gene: 3. Germline V lookup: CDR1 GTSNPN, CDR2 SVGIG (reference sequence). This CDR3 is 14 amino acids long. The full variable domain, rest sourced from reference TRBV30 and TRBJ2-7, is SQTIHQWPATLVQPVGSPLSLECTVEGTSNPNLYWYRQAAGRGLQLLFYSVGIGQISSEVPQNLSASRPQDRQFILSSKKLLLSDSGFYLCAWSVGTGIYEQYFGPGTRLTVT.

The chain links TRBV7-3 to TRBJ1-1; D gene ambiguous. The CDR3 spans 13 residues. CDR1 is SGHTA, CDR2 FQGTGA, per germline. V lost 1 base to trimming and J lost 8 bases, with 11 bases between them. The CDR3 bases are TGTGCCAGCAGCTTAAATACACAGACAGAAGCTTTCTTT. Protein product: CASSLNTQTEAFF.

This chain links TRBV6-1 with TRBJ1-4; possibly TRBD1 for D (5 bases). Germline assignment: CDR1 MNHNS and CDR2 SASEGT. V lost 1 base and J lost 4, with 10 bases in between. This CDR3 has 15 amino acids. CDR3 protein: CASSEGAGLNEKLFF. CDR3 in DNA: TGTGCCAGCAGTGAAGGGGCAGGGCTTAATGAAAAACTGTTTTTT.